This T cell receptor (beta chain) was sequenced in a study of T cell responses to AZD1222 COVID-19 vaccine. Study results and caveats: Once two AZD1222 doses were given, Spike-specific TCR breadth and depth went up.

Using immunoSEQ multiplex PCR, the repertoire was profiled, and TCRdb retains in-frame clones only, with some absent. Of 100,000 to 120,000 clones detected, about 82% appear once; the ten largest clones hold under 4%. This clone was observed a handful of times. The antigen remains unidentified. CDR1 is KGHSH, CDR2 LQKENI, per germline. Trimming cost V 3 bases and J 2 bases, with 9 bases left between them. The CDR3 covers 14 residues. Sequenced here: peripheral blood, sampled on day 0 of AZD1222 vaccination. This rearrangement joins TRBV18 to TRBJ2-3; the D gene is possibly TRBD2 (5 bases). This TCR derives from an adult in good health. CDR3 protein: CASSPGEVTDTQYF. In nucleotides, the CDR3 is TGTGCCAGCTCACCGGGAGAAGTCACAGATACGCAGTATTTT.